One and the same sample provided the 30 T cell receptor beta chains below, sequenced in a study of identifying expanded T cells in peripheral blood (dated by TCRdb to the late 2010s). The library relied on the immunoSEQ multiplex PCR assay. TCRdb provides this immuneACCESS table in a form limited to in-frame rearrangements. Some clones are lacking; in checked studies, under half of them reflect an unresolved V gene, and why the rest are absent is not known. Present in this sample are tens of thousands of clones, 88% of which were seen just once. Jointly, the top ten make up 4% of the sample. Sample: blood. These receptors came from a person aged 18 to 75 in good health.

This chain connects TRBV2 to TRBJ1-5; D not resolved. The CDR3 loop spans 14 amino acids. The germline V and J ends were trimmed by 4 bases and 2 bases, with 9 bases remaining between them. Germline assignment: CDR1 SNHLY and CDR2 FYNNEI. CDR3 DNA: TGTGCCAGCAGTGGGGCCGGGGGCAATCAGCCCCAGCATTTT. Amino acid sequence: CASSGAGGNQPQHF.

The CDR3 DNA follows: TGTGCCATCAGTGAGTCGGGTAGCACAGATACGCAGTATTTT. Translated, it gives CAISESGSTDTQYF. The V call is TRBV10-3, the J call TRBJ2-3; no clear D gene. The germline gives CDR1 ENHRY, CDR2 SYGVKD. V was trimmed by 0 bases and J by 0 bases, leaving 4 bases between them. CDR3 length equals 14 residues.

This clone was picked up a small number of times. The gene calls are TRBV5-1 and TRBJ2-2; D uncertain. Looked up from germline, CDR1 is SGHRS and CDR2 is YFSETQ. V dropped 1 base and J dropped 3 bases, with 7 bases sitting between them. This CDR3 spans 14 amino acids. The CDR3: CASSLRAHTGELFF. The CDR3 DNA reads as TGCGCCAGCAGCTTGAGGGCCCACACCGGGGAGCTGTTTTTT.

The chain couples TRBV30 to TRBJ2-2; D might be TRBD1 (6 bases). The germline V gene encodes CDR1 GTSNPN and CDR2 SVGIG (reference sequence). Deletions cut 0 bases from V and 0 bases from J, with 8 bases between. This CDR3 spans 15 amino acids. The CDR3 is CAWSVKGANTGELFF. CDR3 nucleotide sequence: TGTGCCTGGAGTGTAAAGGGGGCGAACACCGGGGAGCTGTTTTTT.

The rearrangement joins TRBV28 to TRBJ2-4; D gene unclear. The germline gives CDR1 MDHEN, CDR2 SYDVKM. This CDR3 comprises 12 residues. Between the trimmed V and J ends, which lost 2 bases and 9 bases, there was a span of 8 bases. CDR3 loop: CASSLSLSIQYF. DNA of the CDR3: TGTGCCAGCAGTTTAAGTTTAAGCATTCAGTACTTC.

In its sample, this clone ranks as medium-sized (0.01 to 0.1%). The chain combines TRBV6-1 with TRBJ2-1, with TRBD2 matching 7 bases. The CDR3 totals 15 residues. Germline-derived CDR1 and CDR2 are MNHNS and SASEGT. The J segment lost 4 bases and the V segment lost 2 bases, leaving 5 bases of the junction unmatched. Here the CDR3 reads CASSESDSGYNEQFF. For the CDR3, the DNA is TGTGCCAGCAGTGAAAGCGATAGCGGGTACAATGAGCAGTTCTTC.

This chain links TRBV14 with TRBJ1-4; D is undetermined. CDR1 is SGHDN and CDR2 is FVKESK in the germline V gene. Between the trimmed V and J ends, which lost 1 base and 4 bases, there was a span of 16 bases. The CDR3 runs 17 residues. CDR3 sequence: CASSQARLGRSNEKLFF. The CDR3 DNA is TGTGCCAGCAGCCAAGCTAGGCTTGGACGGAGTAATGAAAAACTGTTTTTT.

V usage is TRBV10-2 and J usage is TRBJ2-4; tentative D call: TRBD1 (5 bases). The germline V and J ends were trimmed by 3 bases and 6 bases, with 9 bases remaining between them. This CDR3 contains 13 residues. Germline assignment: CDR1 WSHSY and CDR2 SAAADI. CDR3 nucleotide sequence: TGCGCCAGCAGTGAACAGGTCAGAAACATTCAGTACTTC. The encoded protein is CASSEQVRNIQYF.

V is TRBV11-2 and J is TRBJ2-2; 12 nucleotides line up with TRBD2. The CDR3 contains 16 residues. CDR1 SGHAT and CDR2 FQNNGV come from the germline V gene. Germline trimming cut 5 bases from V and 5 bases from J; bases unmatched to any gene: 6. DNA for the CDR3: TGTGCCAGCAGCCCGGGACTAGCGGGTCTGACCGGGGAGCTGTTTTTT. Translated, it gives CASSPGLAGLTGELFF.

The chain combines TRBV5-1 with TRBJ2-3; D is perhaps TRBD1 (6 bases). Trimming cost V 2 bases and J 0 bases, with 13 bases left between them. The CDR3 consists of 16 residues. Germline-derived CDR1 and CDR2 are SGHRS and YFSETQ. The CDR3 nucleotides read TGCGCCAGCAGCTTTCTTGTGGGGGCTAGCACAGATACGCAGTATTTT. This sequence encodes CASSFLVGASTDTQYF. Filled out from reference TRBV5-1 and TRBJ2-3, the complete variable domain reads KAGVTQTPRYLIKTRGQQVTLSCSPISGHRSVSWYQQTPGQGLQFLFEYFSETQRNKGNFPGRFSGRQFSNSRSEMNVSTLELGDSALYLCASSFLVGASTDTQYFGPGTRLTVL.

The V call is TRBV7-7, the J call TRBJ1-2, with D possibly matching TRBD1 (6 bases). The CDR3 runs to 15 residues. Deletions cut 2 bases from V and 4 bases from J, with 14 bases between. Per the germline V gene, CDR1 is SSHAT and CDR2 is FNYEAQ (reference sequence). The chain's CDR3 is CASSLSAQGSYGYTF. The DNA for the CDR3 is TGTGCCAGCAGCTTAAGCGCTCAGGGGAGCTATGGCTACACCTTC.

This clone was counted once. The V gene is TRBV7-2, the J gene TRBJ2-5; tentative D call: TRBD2 (5 bases). The CDR3 is 13 amino acids. Trimming left V 0 bases short and J 5 bases short, with 7 bases between. Germline V gene lookup returns CDR1 SGHTA and CDR2 FQGNSA. Written as DNA, the CDR3 is TGTGCCAGCAGCTTAGCGCGGGCGGAGACCCAGTACTTC. It encodes CASSLARAETQYF.

The V and J genes are TRBV6-4 and TRBJ2-6; D not certain. The ends were cut back, 3 bases at V and 0 bases at J, with 9 bases in the middle. Germline loops: CDR1 MRHNA, CDR2 SNTAGT. The CDR3 sequence is 16 residues long. In DNA, the CDR3 is TGTGCCAGCAGTGAATCAGGAAGCTCTGGGGCCAACGTCCTGACTTTC. Amino acids: CASSESGSSGANVLTF.

J is TRBJ1-2 and V is TRBV28, with a weak D call TRBD1 (5 bases). V was pared by 8 bases and J by 1 base, with 11 bases between. The CDR3 runs 13 residues. The germline gives CDR1 MDHEN, CDR2 SYDVKM. CDR3 bases: TGTGCCAGCGATGCGGGGGATAACTATGGCTACACCTTC. This codes for CASDAGDNYGYTF.

The chain employs TRBV5-1 and TRBJ2-5; D is perhaps TRBD1 or TRBD2 (5 bases each). Gene TRBJ2-7 matches the end of the DNA better, so the J call may be wrong. Germline V gene data show CDR1 as SGHRS and CDR2 as YFSETQ. This CDR3 is built from 14 residues. CDR3 sequence reads: CASRMGRESYEQYF. In DNA, the CDR3 is TGCGCCAGCAGGATGGGACGGGAATCATACGAGCAGTACTTC.

Relative to its sample, this clone is medium-sized. CDR3 amino acids: CASSGGEGLYEQYF. DNA of the CDR3: TGTGCCAGCAGTGGGGGGGAAGGGCTCTACGAGCAGTACTTC. The chain combines TRBV27 with TRBJ2-7; TRBD2 agrees at 7 bases. This CDR3 spans 14 amino acids. Germline V gene lookup returns CDR1 MNHEY and CDR2 SMNVEV (reference sequence). J gave up 3 bases and V 5 bases, and 7 bases lay outside the gene matches.

The J gene is TRBJ1-2, the V gene TRBV14; D is possibly TRBD1 (6 bases). CDR3 length: 13 residues. Trimming cost V 4 bases and J 7 bases, with 13 bases left between them. Per germline, CDR1 SGHDN and CDR2 FVKESK. The CDR3 reads CASSRGGHGGYTF. CDR3 nucleotide sequence: TGTGCCAGCAGCCGGGGGGGGCATGGTGGCTACACCTTC.

This clone was detected only once. The chain is built from TRBV4-1 and TRBJ2-3, with TRBD2 matching 9 bases. J lost 4 bases, V lost 0 bases, and 8 bases had no gene match. Germline values: CDR1 MGHRA, CDR2 YSYEKL. The CDR3 totals 17 residues. The CDR3 coding sequence is TGCGCCAGCAGCCAAGATCCGGGACTAGCCGTCGCAGATACGCAGTATTTT. This translates into CASSQDPGLAVADTQYF.

In DNA, the CDR3 is TGTGCCAGCTCACCCGGACTAGACACAGATACGCAGTATTTT. Encoded protein: CASSPGLDTDTQYF. This chain joins TRBV18 and TRBJ2-3; 7 bases are a match to TRBD2. CDR1 and CDR2 (germline): KGHSH, LQKENI. With V trimmed by 3 bases and J by 2 bases, 2 bases remained unmatched. The CDR3 has 14 amino acids.

This chain uses TRBV7-3 with TRBJ2-1; 12 bases are shared with TRBD2. CDR1 SGHTA and CDR2 FQGTGA come from the germline V gene. Losses at the gene ends were 5 bases for V and 5 bases for J; bases not matched to a gene: 7. This CDR3 spans 16 amino acids. CDR3 bases: TGTGCCAGCAGCCCCCTCGGACTAGCGGGAAACAATGAGCAGTTCTTC. It encodes CASSPLGLAGNNEQFF.

This clone was observed a single time. J is TRBJ1-5 and V is TRBV5-1; TRBD1 is a possible D gene (5 bases). Germline V lookup: CDR1 SGHRS, CDR2 YFSETQ. The CDR3 is 15 amino acids. The V end was cut by 0 bases, the J end by 3 bases, with 10 bases between. DNA for the CDR3: TGCGCCAGCAGCTTGGGGGGCCGGCTCAATCAGCCCCAGCATTTT. The encoded protein is CASSLGGRLNQPQHF.

The chain uses TRBV7-2 and TRBJ1-2; the match to TRBD1 covers 7 bases. The CDR3 sequence is 15 residues long. Germline CDR1 SGHTA, CDR2 FQGNSA. The V and J ends lost 5 bases and 8 bases, in that order; junction bases with no gene match: 14. In DNA form, the CDR3 reads TGTGCCAGCAGCCCAGCGACAGGGAACGGACGGGGCTACACCTTC. Amino acids: CASSPATGNGRGYTF.

DNA of the CDR3: TGTGCCAGCAGCGGGCAGAATAACTACGAGCAGTACTTC. It translates to CASSGQNNYEQYF. This chain uses TRBV9 with TRBJ2-7; D is undetermined. Trimming pared 3 bases from V and 3 bases from J, leaving 10 bases between. There are 13 residues in the CDR3. In germline, CDR1 is SGDLS, CDR2 YYNGEE.

This CDR3 is CASSLAILNEQFF. CDR3 DNA: TGTGCCAGCAGCTTGGCCATTTTGAATGAGCAGTTCTTC. The chain couples TRBV5-4 to TRBJ2-1; D is ambiguous. Germline loops: CDR1 SGHNT, CDR2 YYREEE (reference sequence). The CDR3 totals 13 residues. Trimming cost V 0 bases and J 7 bases, with 8 bases left between them. Full variable domain (missing parts from reference TRBV5-4 and TRBJ2-1): ETGVTQSPTHLIKTRGQQVTLRCSSQSGHNTVSWYQQALGQGPQFIFQYYREEENGRGNFPPRFSGLQFPNYSSELNVNALELDDSALYLCASSLAILNEQFFGPGTRLTVL.

The rearrangement uses TRBV27 and TRBJ2-6; a weak D match, TRBD2 (6 bases). V was pared by 6 bases and J by 0 bases, with 15 bases between. The length of the CDR3 is 17 residues. Germline V gives CDR1 MNHEY, CDR2 SMNVEV (reference sequence). The CDR3 reads CASRKEGDLSGANVLTF. The CDR3 coding sequence is TGTGCCAGCAGGAAGGAGGGAGACCTCTCTGGGGCCAACGTCCTGACTTTC.

This clone appeared a single time. This rearrangement joins TRBV10-1 to TRBJ2-3, with D perhaps matching TRBD2 (6 bases). Germline V gives CDR1 WNHNN, CDR2 SYGVQD (reference sequence). V was shortened by 5 bases and J by 0 bases, with 9 bases between the two germline ends. The CDR3 runs to 14 residues. The CDR3: CASSSGLSTDTQYF. As DNA, the CDR3 is TGCGCCAGCAGTTCGGGACTTAGCACAGATACGCAGTATTTT.

This clone has at least ten counts. The rearrangement links TRBV4-1 to TRBJ1-4; no clear D. The V gene lost 2 bases and the J gene lost 8 bases, with 6 bases spanning the gap. The CDR3 extends over 12 amino acids. The V gene's germline CDR1 is MGHRA and CDR2 YSYEKL. DNA of the CDR3: TGCGCCAGCAGCCAACCTCAGGAAAAACTGTTTTTT. Amino acids: CASSQPQEKLFF.

The chain recombines TRBV5-1 with TRBJ1-2, with 7 nucleotides matching TRBD1. Germline assignment: CDR1 SGHRS and CDR2 YFSETQ. The CDR3 length is 16 residues. V gave up 4 bases and J gave up 1 base; unmatched junction bases: 10. The CDR3 DNA reads as TGCGCCAGCAGCCCGGAAAGAGGACAGGTTAACTATGGCTACACCTTC. Its protein is CASSPERGQVNYGYTF. Full variable domain (missing parts from reference TRBV5-1 and TRBJ1-2): KAGVTQTPRYLIKTRGQQVTLSCSPISGHRSVSWYQQTPGQGLQFLFEYFSETQRNKGNFPGRFSGRQFSNSRSEMNVSTLELGDSALYLCASSPERGQVNYGYTFGSGTRLTVV.

The chain couples TRBV28 to TRBJ1-3; D unresolved. Germline V gives CDR1 MDHEN, CDR2 SYDVKM. V dropped 7 bases and J dropped 0 bases, with 7 bases sitting between them. There are 13 residues in the CDR3. In DNA, the CDR3 is TGTGCCAGCACATTTACCTCTGGAAACACCATATATTTT. This codes for CASTFTSGNTIYF.

The chain links TRBV19 to TRBJ2-1; D remains ambiguous. This CDR3 has 11 amino acids. CDR1 and CDR2 from the germline V gene are LNHDA and SQIVND (reference sequence). The V gene lost 3 bases and the J gene lost 8 bases, with 5 bases spanning the gap. The DNA of the CDR3 is TGTGCCAGTAGTATCCGTGATGAGCAGTTCTTC. The encoded protein is CASSIRDEQFF.